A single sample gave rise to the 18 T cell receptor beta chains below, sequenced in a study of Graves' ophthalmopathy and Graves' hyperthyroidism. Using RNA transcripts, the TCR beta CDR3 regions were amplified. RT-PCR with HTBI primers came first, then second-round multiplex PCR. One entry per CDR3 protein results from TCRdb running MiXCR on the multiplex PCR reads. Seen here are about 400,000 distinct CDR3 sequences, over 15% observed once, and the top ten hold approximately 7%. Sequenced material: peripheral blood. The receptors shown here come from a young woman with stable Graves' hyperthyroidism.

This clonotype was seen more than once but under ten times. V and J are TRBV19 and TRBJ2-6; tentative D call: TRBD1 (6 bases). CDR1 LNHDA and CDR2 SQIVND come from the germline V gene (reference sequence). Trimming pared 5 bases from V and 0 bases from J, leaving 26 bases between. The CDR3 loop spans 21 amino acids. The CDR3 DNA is TGTGCCAGTAGTTTCCCAGGGGCGTCCTTCGAATCGAGCTCTGGGGCCAACGTCCTGACTTTC. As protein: CASSFPGASFESSSGANVLTF.

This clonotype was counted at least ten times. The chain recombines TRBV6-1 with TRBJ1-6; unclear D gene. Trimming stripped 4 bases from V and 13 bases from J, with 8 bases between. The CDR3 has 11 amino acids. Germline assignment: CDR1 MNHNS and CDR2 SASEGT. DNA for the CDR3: TGTGCCAGCAGTGGTTTTTCCCCCCTCCACTTT. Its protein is CASSGFSPLHF.

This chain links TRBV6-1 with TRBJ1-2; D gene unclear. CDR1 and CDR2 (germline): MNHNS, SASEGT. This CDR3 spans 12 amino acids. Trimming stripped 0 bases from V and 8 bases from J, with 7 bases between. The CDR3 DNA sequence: TGTGCCAGCAGTGAAGCTTCGGTAGGCTACACCTTC. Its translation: CASSEASVGYTF.

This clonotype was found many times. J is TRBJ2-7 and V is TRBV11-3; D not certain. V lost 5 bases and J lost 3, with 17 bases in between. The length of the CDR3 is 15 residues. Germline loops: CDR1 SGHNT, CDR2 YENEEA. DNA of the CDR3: TGTGCCAGCAGCCCAAGACGGTATTCGATCTACGAGCAGTACTTC. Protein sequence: CASSPRRYSIYEQYF.

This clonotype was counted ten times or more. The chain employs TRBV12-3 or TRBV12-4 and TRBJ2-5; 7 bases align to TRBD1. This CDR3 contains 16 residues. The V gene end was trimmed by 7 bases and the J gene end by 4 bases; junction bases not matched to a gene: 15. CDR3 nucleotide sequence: TGTGCCAGCACCATTACAGGGACAGACCTCCTAGAGACCCAGTACTTC. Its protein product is CASTITGTDLLETQYF.

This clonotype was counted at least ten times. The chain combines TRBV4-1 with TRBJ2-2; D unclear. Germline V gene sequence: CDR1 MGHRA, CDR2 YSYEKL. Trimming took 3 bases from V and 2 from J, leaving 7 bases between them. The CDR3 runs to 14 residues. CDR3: CASSHSPNTGELFF. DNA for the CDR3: TGCGCCAGCAGCCATTCACCAAACACCGGGGAGCTGTTTTTT.

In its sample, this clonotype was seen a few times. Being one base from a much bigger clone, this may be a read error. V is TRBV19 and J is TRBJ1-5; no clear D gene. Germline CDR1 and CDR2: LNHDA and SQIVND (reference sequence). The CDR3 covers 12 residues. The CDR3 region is CAISRMAGPQHF. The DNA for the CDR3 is TGTGCCATTAGTCGGATGGCGGGGCCCCAGCATTTT.

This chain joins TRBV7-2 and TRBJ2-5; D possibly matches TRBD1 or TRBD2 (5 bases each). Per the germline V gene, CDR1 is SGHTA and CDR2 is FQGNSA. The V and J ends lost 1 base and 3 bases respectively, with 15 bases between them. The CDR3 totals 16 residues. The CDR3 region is CASSLDGTPLKETQYF. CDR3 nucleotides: TGTGCCAGCAGCTTAGATGGGACCCCTTTAAAAGAGACCCAGTACTTC.

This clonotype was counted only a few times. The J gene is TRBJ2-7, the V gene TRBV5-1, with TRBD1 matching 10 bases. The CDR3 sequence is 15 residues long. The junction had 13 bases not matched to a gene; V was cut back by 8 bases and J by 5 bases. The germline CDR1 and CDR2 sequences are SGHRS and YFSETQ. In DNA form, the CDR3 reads TGCGCCAGGATATATCCGGGACAGGGGAATGACGAGCAGTACTTC. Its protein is CARIYPGQGNDEQYF.

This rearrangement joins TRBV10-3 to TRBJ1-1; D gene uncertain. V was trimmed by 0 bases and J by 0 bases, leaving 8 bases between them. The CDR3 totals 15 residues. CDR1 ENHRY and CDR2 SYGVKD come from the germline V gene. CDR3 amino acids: CAISESSPVNTEAFF. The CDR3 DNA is TGTGCCATCAGTGAGTCGTCCCCTGTGAACACTGAAGCTTTCTTT.

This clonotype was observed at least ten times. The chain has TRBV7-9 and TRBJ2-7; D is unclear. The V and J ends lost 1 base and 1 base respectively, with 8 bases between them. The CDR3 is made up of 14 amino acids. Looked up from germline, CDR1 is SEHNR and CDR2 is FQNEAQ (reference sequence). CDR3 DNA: TGTGCCAGCAGCTTAGGGGTCGGATCCTACGAGCAGTACTTC. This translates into CASSLGVGSYEQYF.

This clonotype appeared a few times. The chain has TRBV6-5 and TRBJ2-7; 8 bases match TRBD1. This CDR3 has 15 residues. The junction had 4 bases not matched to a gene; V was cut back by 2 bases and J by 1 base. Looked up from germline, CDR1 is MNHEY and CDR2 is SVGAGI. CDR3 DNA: TGTGCCAGCAGTTACATGCAGGGGGCTTCCTACGAGCAGTACTTC. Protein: CASSYMQGASYEQYF.

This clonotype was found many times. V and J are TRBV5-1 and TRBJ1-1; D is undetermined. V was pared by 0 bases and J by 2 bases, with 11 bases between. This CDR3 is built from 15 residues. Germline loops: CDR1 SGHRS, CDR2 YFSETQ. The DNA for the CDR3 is TGCGCCAGCAGCTTGGAACTTTGGAAAAACACTGAAGCTTTCTTT. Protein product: CASSLELWKNTEAFF.

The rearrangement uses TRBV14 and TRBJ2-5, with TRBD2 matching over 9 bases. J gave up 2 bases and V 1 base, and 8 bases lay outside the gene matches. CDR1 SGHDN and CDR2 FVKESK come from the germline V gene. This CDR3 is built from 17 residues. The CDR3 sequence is CASSQGLTTSGQETQYF. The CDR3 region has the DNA TGTGCCAGCAGCCAAGGACTGACGACTAGCGGACAAGAGACCCAGTACTTC.

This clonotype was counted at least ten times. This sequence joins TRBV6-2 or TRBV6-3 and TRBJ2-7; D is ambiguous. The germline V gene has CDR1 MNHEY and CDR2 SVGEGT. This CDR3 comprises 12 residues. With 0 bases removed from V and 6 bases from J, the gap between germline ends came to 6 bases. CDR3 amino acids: CASSYSVGEQYF. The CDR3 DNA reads TGTGCCAGCAGTTACTCTGTGGGCGAGCAGTACTTC.

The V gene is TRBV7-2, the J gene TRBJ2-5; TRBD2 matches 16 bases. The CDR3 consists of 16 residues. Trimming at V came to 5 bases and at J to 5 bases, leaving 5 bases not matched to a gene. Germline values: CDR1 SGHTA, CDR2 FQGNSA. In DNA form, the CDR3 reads TGTGCCAGCAGCGGGGGACTAGCGGGGGGGATGGAGACCCAGTACTTC. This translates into CASSGGLAGGMETQYF. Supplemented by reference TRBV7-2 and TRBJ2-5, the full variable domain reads GAGVSQSPSNKVTEKGKDVELRCDPISGHTALYWYRQSLGQGLEFLIYFQGNSAPDKSGLPSDRFSAERTGGSVSTLTIQRTQQEDSAVYLCASSGGLAGGMETQYFGPGTRLLVL.

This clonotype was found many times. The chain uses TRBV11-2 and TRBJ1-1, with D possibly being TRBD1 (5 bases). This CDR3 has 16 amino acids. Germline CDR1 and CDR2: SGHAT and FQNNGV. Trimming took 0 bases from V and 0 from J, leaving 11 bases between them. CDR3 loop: CASSLERGTLNTEAFF. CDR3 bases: TGTGCCAGCAGCTTAGAGAGGGGAACCTTGAACACTGAAGCTTTCTTT.

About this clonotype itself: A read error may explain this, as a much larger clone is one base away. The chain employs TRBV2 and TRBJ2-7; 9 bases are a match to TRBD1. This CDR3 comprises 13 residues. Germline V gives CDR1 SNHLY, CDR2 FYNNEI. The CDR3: CASRGTGSYEQCF. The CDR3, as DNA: TGTGCCAGCAGGGGGACAGGGTCCTACGAGCAGTGCTTC.